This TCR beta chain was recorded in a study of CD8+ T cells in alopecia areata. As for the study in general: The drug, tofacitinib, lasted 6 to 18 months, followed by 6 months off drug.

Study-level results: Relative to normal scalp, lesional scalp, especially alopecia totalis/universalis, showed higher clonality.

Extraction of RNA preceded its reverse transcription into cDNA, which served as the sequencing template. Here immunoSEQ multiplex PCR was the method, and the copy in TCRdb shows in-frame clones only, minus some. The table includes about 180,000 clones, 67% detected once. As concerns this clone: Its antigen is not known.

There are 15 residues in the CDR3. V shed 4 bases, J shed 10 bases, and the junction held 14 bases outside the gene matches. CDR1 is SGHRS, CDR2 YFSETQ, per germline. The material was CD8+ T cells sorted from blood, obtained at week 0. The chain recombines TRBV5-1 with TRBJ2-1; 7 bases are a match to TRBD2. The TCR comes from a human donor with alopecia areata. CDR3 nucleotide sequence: TGCGCCAGCAGCCCTTCGAGCGGGGCCTCGGAAGAGCAGTTCTTC. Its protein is CASSPSSGASEEQFF.